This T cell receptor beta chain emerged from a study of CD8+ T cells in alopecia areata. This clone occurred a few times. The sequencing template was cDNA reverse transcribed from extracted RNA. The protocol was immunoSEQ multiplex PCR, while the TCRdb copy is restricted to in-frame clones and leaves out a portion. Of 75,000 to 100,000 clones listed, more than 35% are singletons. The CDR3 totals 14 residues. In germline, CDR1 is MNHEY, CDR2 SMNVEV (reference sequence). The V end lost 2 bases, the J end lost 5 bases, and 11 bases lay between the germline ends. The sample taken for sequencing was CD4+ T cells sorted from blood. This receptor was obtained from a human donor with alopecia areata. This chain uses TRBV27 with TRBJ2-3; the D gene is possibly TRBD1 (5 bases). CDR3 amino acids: CASSLQTVGDTQYF. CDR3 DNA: TGTGCCAGCAGTTTACAGACAGTAGGAGATACGCAGTATTTT.